These 12 T cell receptor beta chains came from one sample sequenced in a study of blood T cell repertoires in COVID-19. Profiling relied on immunoSEQ multiplex PCR, and the TCRdb table lists in-frame clones only, not all of them. The sample has 300,000 or so clones, about 88% seen once. The sequenced material came from PBMCs or T cells enriched from blood (not recorded which). The source is a man aged 55 to 69 who had recovered from COVID-19.

This clone was detected only once. This rearrangement joins TRBV29-1 to TRBJ1-2; weak D call: TRBD1 (5 bases). Germline CDR1 and CDR2: SQVTM and ANQGSEA. CDR3 length: 13 amino acids. The germline V and J ends were trimmed by 6 bases and 5 bases, with 16 bases remaining between them. The CDR3 loop is CSVRQAGVYGYTF. CDR3 nucleotides: TGCAGCGTCAGGCAGGCGGGGGTTTATGGCTACACCTTC.

The V call is TRBV4-2, the J call TRBJ1-1; TRBD1 might be the D (5 bases). CDR3 length equals 15 residues. Trimming stripped 0 bases from V and 0 bases from J, with 8 bases between. CDR1 and CDR2 (germline): LGHNA, YNFKEQ. CDR3 sequence: CASSQDQGLNTEAFF. The DNA of the CDR3 is TGTGCCAGCAGCCAAGATCAGGGATTGAACACTGAAGCTTTCTTT.

V gene TRBV3-1 (or the pseudogene TRBV3-2) combines with J gene TRBJ1-2; D not certain. V gave up 1 base and J gave up 8 bases, with 17 bases separating them. The CDR3 runs to 15 residues. CDR1 and CDR2 (germline): LGHDT, YNNKEL (reference sequence). The CDR3: CASSQGRGGFFGYTF. CDR3 in DNA: TGTGCCAGCAGCCAAGGTCGGGGTGGGTTTTTCGGCTACACCTTC.

The rearrangement uses TRBV6-5 and TRBJ1-3, with D maybe TRBD1 (6 bases). This CDR3 is 13 amino acids long. The germline V and J ends were trimmed by 6 bases and 4 bases, with 10 bases remaining between them. Germline lookup yields CDR1 MNHEY and CDR2 SVGAGI. CDR3 amino acids: CASRRDKGNTIYF. The CDR3, as DNA: TGTGCCAGCAGACGGGACAAGGGAAACACCATATATTTT.

In regard to this clone: This sample includes further DNA sequences coding for the same CDR3. V gene TRBV7-9 combines with J gene TRBJ2-3; D perhaps matches TRBD2 (5 bases). Germline CDR1 reads SEHNR; CDR2 reads FQNEAQ (reference sequence). The CDR3 runs to 13 residues. V lost 5 bases and J 3 bases, leaving 9 bases between the germline ends. The CDR3 DNA is TGTGCCAGCAGCATAACTAGGACAGATACGCAGTATTTT. This sequence encodes CASSITRTDTQYF. Supplemented by reference TRBV7-9 and TRBJ2-3, the full variable domain reads DTGVSQNPRHKITKRGQNVTFRCDPISEHNRLYWYRQTLGQGPEFLTYFQNEAQLEKSRLLSDRFSAERPKGSFSTLEIQRTEQGDSAMYLCASSITRTDTQYFGPGTRLTVL.

The CDR3 region has the DNA TGTGCCAGCAGCAATGACAGGGGTACCTACAATGAGCAGTTCTTC. As protein: CASSNDRGTYNEQFF. The chain joins TRBV5-5 to TRBJ2-1, with TRBD1 identical over 8 bases. The CDR3 spans 15 residues. Germline CDR1 reads SGHKS; CDR2 reads YYEKEE (reference sequence). V shed 4 bases and J 2 bases; nucleotides not matched to a gene: 5. The whole variable domain, remainder taken from reference TRBV5-5 and TRBJ2-1, is DAGVTQSPTHLIKTRGQQVTLRCSPISGHKSVSWYQQVLGQGPQFIFQYYEKEERGRGNFPDRFSARQFPNYSSELNVNALLLGDSALYLCASSNDRGTYNEQFFGPGTRLTVL.

The genes are TRBV7-2 and TRBJ2-5; 7 positions match TRBD2. V shed 4 bases, J shed 1 base, and the junction held 6 bases outside the gene matches. The germline V gene encodes CDR1 SGHTA and CDR2 FQGNSA. CDR3 length: 15 amino acids. The DNA for the CDR3 is TGTGCCAGCAGCTCGGGCCGGGGGGTCCAAGAGACCCAGTACTTC. Protein: CASSSGRGVQETQYF.

The chain recombines TRBV5-1 with TRBJ2-1; 9 positions match TRBD1. The CDR3 has 16 residues. The V gene's germline CDR1 is SGHRS and CDR2 YFSETQ. V was pared by 4 bases and J by 6 bases, with 11 bases of the junction left unmatched. This CDR3 is CASSPQPTGGLNEQFF. CDR3 nucleotide sequence: TGCGCCAGCAGCCCGCAACCGACAGGGGGTCTCAATGAGCAGTTCTTC.

The V and J genes are TRBV3-1 (or the pseudogene TRBV3-2) and TRBJ2-7; D might be TRBD2 (6 bases). Germline V gene lookup returns CDR1 LGHDT and CDR2 YNNKEL (reference sequence). The V and J ends lost 10 bases and 2 bases respectively, with 15 bases between them. CDR3 length: 13 amino acids. The CDR3 here is CATRSSETYEQYF. The CDR3 DNA follows: TGTGCCACCAGATCTAGCGAAACCTACGAGCAGTACTTC.

V and J are TRBV2 and TRBJ2-3, with a weak D call TRBD1 (6 bases). CDR1 and CDR2 from the germline V gene are SNHLY and FYNNEI. V was pared by 2 bases and J by 1 base, with 7 bases between. The CDR3 covers 14 residues. The CDR3, as DNA: TGTGCCAGCAGTGAATGGGGGCGCACAGATACGCAGTATTTT. Residues: CASSEWGRTDTQYF. Full variable domain (rest looked up from reference TRBV2 and TRBJ2-3): EPEVTQTPSHQVTQMGQEVILRCVPISNHLYFYWYRQILGQKVEFLVSFYNNEISEKSEIFDDQFSVERPDGSNFTLKIRSTKLEDSAMYFCASSEWGRTDTQYFGPGTRLTVL.

V gene TRBV6-1 combines with J gene TRBJ1-6; no definite D call. The CDR3 sequence is 17 residues long. V gave up 6 bases and J gave up 5 bases, with 20 bases separating them. Germline CDR1 is MNHNS and CDR2 is SASEGT. CDR3 DNA: TGTGCCAGCAGGGAACCGGGCCCGGGAGCTGATAATTCACCCCTCCACTTT. Translated, it gives CASREPGPGADNSPLHF.

The CDR3: CASSLARGLAGAGDNEQFF. DNA of the CDR3: TGTGCCAGCAGCTTAGCGCGCGGACTAGCGGGGGCCGGGGACAATGAGCAGTTCTTC. The V call is TRBV7-2, the J call TRBJ2-1, with 13 positions matching TRBD2. The CDR3 runs 19 residues. Germline assignment: CDR1 SGHTA and CDR2 FQGNSA. V gave up 0 bases and J gave up 5 bases; unmatched junction bases: 10.